These 26 T cell receptor beta chains were sequenced from one sample in a study of T cells in Graves' hyperthyroidism and ophthalmopathy. RNA transcripts served as the template for amplifying TCR beta CDR3 regions. With the HTBI primer set, the TCR CDR3 went through a first round of RT-PCR. TCRdb recomputed calls from the multiplex PCR reads with MiXCR, one row per CDR3 protein. The table lists 800,000 or so distinct CDR3 sequences, 35% to 45% of them singletons. The source material was blood. These receptors all come from a man younger than 35 with Graves' hyperthyroidism.

This clonotype occurred many times. This chain joins TRBV10-3 and TRBJ2-5, with 11 bases fitting TRBD2. The junction had 4 bases not matched to a gene; V was cut back by 5 bases and J by 2 bases. CDR3 length: 15 amino acids. Per the germline V gene, CDR1 is ENHRY and CDR2 is SYGVKD. This CDR3 is CAISRLAGPQETQYF. The CDR3 DNA follows: TGTGCCATCAGTCGACTAGCGGGACCACAAGAGACCCAGTACTTC.

The V and J genes are TRBV13 and TRBJ1-4; D remains unclear. The CDR3 runs 16 residues. With 7 bases removed from V and 0 bases from J, the gap between germline ends came to 15 bases. The V gene's germline CDR1 is PRHDT and CDR2 FYEKMQ (reference sequence). The CDR3 here is CASTGLTFATNEKLFF. DNA of the CDR3: TGTGCCAGCACCGGACTGACCTTTGCAACTAATGAAAAACTGTTTTTT.

Worth noting for this clonotype: The CDR3 does not end in the conserved phenylalanine or tryptophan, so this is likely a read error. The CDR3 coding sequence is TGCGCCAGCAGCCAGGTATTGAACACTGAAGCTTTCCTT. It specifies CASSQVLNTEAFL. The rearrangement uses TRBV4-1 and TRBJ1-1; D not certain. Between the trimmed V and J ends, which lost 3 bases and 0 bases, there was a span of 5 bases. Germline V gene sequence: CDR1 MGHRA, CDR2 YSYEKL. The CDR3 is 13 residues long.

The table lists this clonotype with a few counts. The V call is TRBV5-1, the J call TRBJ1-1, with D unclear. Germline CDR1 and CDR2: SGHRS and YFSETQ. CDR3 size: 13 residues. With 4 bases removed from V and 0 bases from J, the gap between germline ends came to 7 bases. The CDR3 coding sequence is TGCGCCAGCAGCACGGAAATGAACACTGAAGCTTTCTTT. Translating gives CASSTEMNTEAFF. The full variable domain, completed using reference TRBV5-1 and TRBJ1-1, is KAGVTQTPRYLIKTRGQQVTLSCSPISGHRSVSWYQQTPGQGLQFLFEYFSETQRNKGNFPGRFSGRQFSNSRSEMNVSTLELGDSALYLCASSTEMNTEAFFGQGTRLTVV.

This clonotype showed up just a few times. CDR3 bases: TGTGCCAGCAGCTTAGTAGCGCGACCCTACGAGCAGTACTTC. Translated, it gives CASSLVARPYEQYF. V and J are TRBV7-9 and TRBJ2-7, with D maybe TRBD2 (5 bases). This CDR3 region has 14 residues. V was clipped by 1 base and J by 2 bases, with 9 bases between them. Germline loops: CDR1 SEHNR, CDR2 FQNEAQ (reference sequence).

The chain links TRBV6-5 to TRBJ2-5; D is perhaps TRBD2 (5 bases). The CDR3 covers 13 residues. Germline values: CDR1 MNHEY, CDR2 SVGAGI. The V end was cut by 2 bases, the J end by 3 bases, with 7 bases between. CDR3 loop: CASSYGREETQYF. CDR3 nucleotide sequence: TGTGCCAGCAGTTACGGGAGAGAAGAGACCCAGTACTTC.

The chain joins TRBV12-3 or TRBV12-4 to TRBJ2-5; tentative D call: TRBD2 (5 bases). This CDR3 is built from 14 residues. Trimming removed 6 bases at V and 0 bases at J, with 11 bases between. In DNA form, the CDR3 reads TGTGCCAGCAGCCAATGGCGGGACCAAGAGACCCAGTACTTC. The encoded protein is CASSQWRDQETQYF.

This clonotype was seen more than once but under ten times. The V gene is TRBV20-1, the J gene TRBJ2-7, with D possibly being TRBD2 (5 bases). The germline CDR1 and CDR2 sequences are DFQATT and SNEGSKA (reference sequence). The V gene lost 2 bases and the J gene lost 2 bases, with 16 bases spanning the gap. The CDR3 is 15 amino acids. In nucleotides, the CDR3 is TGCAGTGCTAGATCCAGCGGACGAACTACCTACGAGCAGTACTTC. Its translation is CSARSSGRTTYEQYF.

The chain has TRBV13 and TRBJ2-7, with 11 bases that match TRBD1. Germline CDR1 PRHDT, CDR2 FYEKMQ (reference sequence). V lost 5 bases to trimming and J lost 2 bases; unmatched junction nucleotides: 5. The CDR3 is 15 amino acids. DNA for the CDR3: TGTGCCAGCAGCCACGGGACAGGGGGAACCTACGAGCAGTACTTC. Its translation is CASSHGTGGTYEQYF. Drawing the rest from reference TRBV13 and TRBJ2-7, the complete variable domain is AAGVIQSPRHLIKEKRETATLKCYPIPRHDTVYWYQQGPGQDPQFLISFYEKMQSDKGSIPDRFSAQQFSDYHSELNMSSLELGDSALYFCASSHGTGGTYEQYFGPGTRLTVT.

Ten or more counts support this clonotype. The chain combines TRBV19 with TRBJ2-6; 12 nucleotides line up with TRBD2. The germline V gene encodes CDR1 LNHDA and CDR2 SQIVND (reference sequence). The CDR3 has 17 residues. With 9 bases clipped from V and 1 base from J, the junction kept 7 bases outside the gene matches. This CDR3 is CASTTSGGRSGANVLTF. In DNA form, the CDR3 reads TGTGCCAGCACGACTAGCGGGGGAAGGTCTGGGGCCAACGTCCTGACTTTC.

This clonotype has a count of ten or more. The chain combines TRBV20-1 with TRBJ1-3, with TRBD1 matching 8 bases. CDR1 DFQATT and CDR2 SNEGSKA come from the germline V gene (reference sequence). This CDR3 comprises 14 residues. After removal of 3 bases from V and 1 base from J, the junction contained 2 bases not matched to a gene. CDR3 sequence: CSASRTGSGNTIYF. CDR3 nucleotide sequence: TGCAGTGCTAGTCGGACAGGGTCTGGAAACACCATATATTTT.

The table lists this clonotype with many counts. The rearrangement uses TRBV7-2 and TRBJ1-3; TRBD1 matches 7 bases. The germline V gene encodes CDR1 SGHTA and CDR2 FQGNSA. The V segment lost 5 bases and the J segment 4 bases; nucleotides outside the gene matches: 8. The CDR3 is made up of 15 amino acids. CDR3 sequence: CASSRRDREGNTIYF. CDR3 DNA sequence: TGTGCCAGCAGCCGGAGAGACAGGGAAGGAAACACCATATATTTT.

The rearrangement uses TRBV12-5 and TRBJ1-2, with 9 bases aligning to TRBD1. J lost 1 base, V lost 6 bases, and 9 bases had no gene match. This CDR3 comprises 16 residues. Germline V CDR1 and CDR2: LGHNT, FRNRAP. CDR3 sequence: CASGPQGQGDNYGYTF. The CDR3 nucleotides are TGTGCTAGTGGACCCCAGGGACAGGGAGATAACTATGGCTACACCTTC.

The chain recombines TRBV4-1 with TRBJ1-4; no firm D call. Trimming shortened V by 0 bases and J by 8 bases, and 7 bases separated the two germline ends. This CDR3 has 13 residues. Germline V lookup: CDR1 MGHRA, CDR2 YSYEKL. The CDR3 sequence is CASSQDPAEKLFF. CDR3 bases: TGCGCCAGCAGCCAAGACCCAGCAGAAAAACTGTTTTTT.

This clonotype was counted at least ten times. The chain employs TRBV7-6 and TRBJ1-1, with D possibly being TRBD1 (5 bases). Trimming cost V 2 bases and J 6 bases, with 10 bases left between them. The CDR3 loop spans 13 amino acids. Germline values: CDR1 SGHVS, CDR2 FNYEAQ. DNA for the CDR3: TGTGCCAGCAGCTTAAGTGGGGGGTCTGAAGCTTTCTTT. This gives the protein CASSLSGGSEAFF.

The chain uses TRBV7-6 and TRBJ1-2, with a tentative D call TRBD1 (6 bases). CDR1 and CDR2 from the germline V gene are SGHVS and FNYEAQ. This CDR3 region has 15 residues. Trimming cost V 5 bases and J 5 bases, with 18 bases left between them. The CDR3 DNA follows: TGTGCCAGCAGCCAGGGACACTCGCAGGGGTATGGCTACACCTTC. It yields the protein CASSQGHSQGYGYTF.

Comments on this clonotype: A junction end diverges from the germline sequence, so it may reflect a read error. This rearrangement joins TRBV9 to TRBJ2-2; D unclear. Germline-derived CDR1 and CDR2 are SGDLS and YYNGEE. This CDR3 has 12 residues. CDR3 sequence reads: CAGSVASGELFF. The CDR3 coding sequence is TGTGCCGGCAGCGTAGCTTCCGGGGAGCTGTTTTTT.

CDR3 DNA sequence: TGTGCCAGCAGTCTCGTTCCCGGGGGGGCGTATCAGTACTTC. It translates to CASSLVPGGAYQYF. The V gene is TRBV7-9, the J gene TRBJ2-5; 8 bases map to TRBD2. The germline V gene encodes CDR1 SEHNR and CDR2 FQNEAQ (reference sequence). The CDR3 totals 14 residues. The V gene end was trimmed by 6 bases and the J gene end by 11 bases; junction bases not matched to a gene: 14. The variable domain in full, completed from reference TRBV7-9 and TRBJ2-5, reads DTGVSQNPRHKITKRGQNVTFRCDPISEHNRLYWYRQTLGQGPEFLTYFQNEAQLEKSRLLSDRFSAERPKGSFSTLEIQRTEQGDSAMYLCASSLVPGGAYQYFGPGTRLLVL.

The chain joins TRBV20-1 to TRBJ1-2; D might be TRBD1 (6 bases). Germline CDR1 reads DFQATT; CDR2 reads SNEGSKA (reference sequence). This CDR3 has 14 amino acids. The germline V and J ends were trimmed by 3 bases and 0 bases, with 11 bases remaining between them. DNA of the CDR3: TGCAGTGCTAGGGGGGGCCCCGCTAACTATGGCTACACCTTC. Translating it yields CSARGGPANYGYTF.

V is TRBV6-5 and J is TRBJ1-6; no firm D call. CDR1 MNHEY and CDR2 SVGAGI come from the germline V gene. This CDR3 is built from 16 residues. V was pared by 9 bases and J by 8 bases, with 23 bases between. The CDR3 region has the DNA TGTGCCAGAAGCACGCGAAAAGGAGAGGCCCATTCACCCCTCCACTTT. Translated: CARSTRKGEAHSPLHF.

The CDR3 DNA sequence: TGTGCCAGCAGCGTAGGGGGGGAGGTGGACACTGAAGCTTTCTTT. Translating it yields CASSVGGEVDTEAFF. This rearrangement joins TRBV9 to TRBJ1-1; D possibly corresponds to TRBD1 (5 bases). V lost 0 bases to trimming and J lost 3 bases, with 12 bases between them. The CDR3 is 15 amino acids. Germline CDR1 is SGDLS and CDR2 is YYNGEE.

This clonotype has at least ten counts. The chain is built from TRBV29-1 and TRBJ2-7; maybe TRBD2 (6 bases). This CDR3 has 15 amino acids. Germline CDR1 SQVTM, CDR2 ANQGSEA. Between the trimmed V and J ends, which lost 4 bases and 3 bases, there was a span of 19 bases. As DNA, the CDR3 is TGCAGCGTTGCGGGACTGCTATCTTCGGGCTACGAGCAGTACTTC. Translated: CSVAGLLSSGYEQYF.

This clonotype was seen at least ten times. CDR3 protein: CASSDREAYGYTF. CDR3 DNA sequence: TGTGCCAGCAGTGATAGGGAGGCCTATGGCTACACCTTC. V and J are TRBV2 and TRBJ1-2; D is undetermined. CDR3 length: 13 amino acids. Germline V gene sequence: CDR1 SNHLY, CDR2 FYNNEI. V lost 3 bases and J lost 4, with 9 bases in between.

The chain recombines TRBV5-4 with TRBJ1-2; D unresolved. The CDR3 extends over 13 amino acids. The ends were cut back, 0 bases at V and 7 bases at J, with 10 bases in the middle. CDR1 is SGHNT and CDR2 is YYREEE in the germline V gene (reference sequence). CDR3 nucleotide sequence: TGTGCCAGCAGCTTGGCGAGGGCCACTGGCTACACCTTC. This codes for CASSLARATGYTF.

In its sample, this clonotype was seen a few times. The chain recombines TRBV6-5 with TRBJ2-6; possibly TRBD2 for D (6 bases). The V gene's germline CDR1 is MNHEY and CDR2 SVGAGI. CDR3 length equals 17 residues. V was cut by 0 bases and J by 2 bases, with 11 bases left in between. CDR3 loop: CASSYSKTGAGANVLTF. CDR3 bases: TGTGCCAGCAGTTACTCGAAGACGGGGGCTGGGGCCAACGTCCTGACTTTC.

The DNA for the CDR3 is TGCAGCGTACAATCGGGAGGGGGAATTAATGGCTACACCTTC. Its protein product is CSVQSGGGINGYTF. V and J are TRBV29-1 and TRBJ1-2; D is possibly TRBD1 (6 bases). CDR1 and CDR2 (germline): SQVTM, ANQGSEA. Trimming removed 6 bases from V and 6 bases from J, with 20 bases in between. This CDR3 has 14 amino acids.